The rows below give T cell receptor beta chains drawn from one sample of a study of neoadjuvant anti-PD-1 for oral cavity cancer. The table came from immunoSEQ multiplex PCR; TCRdb's copy has only in-frame clones and leaves some out. The sample contains over 65,000 clones, approximately 87% of which appear only once. The sample here was PBMCs, taken after nivolumab (anti-PD-1) treatment. All receptors derive from a person between 40 and 85 years old with oral cavity squamous cell carcinoma. CDR3s include the opening cysteine and the closing phenylalanine or tryptophan. A D gene is named only where the DNA matches it firmly. The listing skips clone size in some rows; elsewhere it reads once, few, many or a size class.

d_gene: NA
abundance: NA
j_gene: TRBJ1-1
v_gene: TRBV30
CDR3aa: CAWKWKGTNTEAFF
CDR3nt: TGTGCCTGGAAGTGGAAGGGGACGAACACTGAAGCTTTCTTT

d_gene: NA
abundance: NA
j_gene: TRBJ1-1
v_gene: TRBV6-4
CDR3aa: CASSDSGGSTEAFF
CDR3nt: TGTGCCAGCAGTGACAGTGGGGGATCGACTGAAGCTTTCTTT

d_gene: NA
abundance: NA
j_gene: TRBJ1-5
v_gene: TRBV2
CDR3aa: CASSTDRRRHF
CDR3nt: TGTGCCAGCAGTACAGACAGGAGACGGCATTTT

d_gene: NA
abundance: NA
j_gene: TRBJ2-2
v_gene: TRBV19
CDR3aa: CASSIWGPGELFF
CDR3nt: TGTGCCAGTAGTATATGGGGCCCCGGGGAGCTGTTTTTT

d_gene: NA
abundance: NA
j_gene: TRBJ2-1
v_gene: TRBV18
CDR3aa: CASSSQGRNEQFF
CDR3nt: TGTGCCAGCTCGTCACAGGGAAGGAATGAGCAGTTCTTC

d_gene: NA
abundance: once
j_gene: TRBJ1-4
v_gene: TRBV7-9
CDR3aa: CASSFAAEGGKLFF
CDR3nt: TGTGCCAGCAGCTTCGCAGCGGAGGGGGGAAAACTGTTTTTT

d_gene: NA
abundance: few
j_gene: TRBJ1-2
v_gene: TRBV6-6
CDR3aa: CASSYTGANYGYTF
CDR3nt: TGTGCCAGCAGTTACACAGGAGCTAACTATGGCTACACCTTC

d_gene: NA
abundance: NA
j_gene: TRBJ1-1
v_gene: TRBV30
CDR3aa: CAWRTRVQNTEAFF
CDR3nt: TGTGCCTGGAGAACCCGGGTCCAGAACACTGAAGCTTTCTTT

d_gene: NA
abundance: NA
j_gene: TRBJ2-2
v_gene: TRBV7-2
CDR3aa: CASSLYGRKNTGELFF
CDR3nt: TGTGCCAGCAGCTTATATGGGCGTAAGAACACCGGGGAGCTGTTTTTT

d_gene: TRBD1
abundance: NA
j_gene: TRBJ2-5
v_gene: TRBV29-1
CDR3aa: CSVEEAGGWETQYF
CDR3nt: TGCAGCGTTGAGGAGGCAGGGGGCTGGGAGACCCAGTACTTC

d_gene: NA
abundance: NA
j_gene: TRBJ2-7
v_gene: TRBV11-2
CDR3aa: CASSLVGGRGIHEQYF
CDR3nt: TGTGCCAGCAGCTTAGTTGGAGGCAGGGGAATCCACGAGCAGTACTTC

d_gene: TRBD1
abundance: NA
j_gene: TRBJ1-1
v_gene: TRBV19
CDR3aa: CASSIVRGPTEAFF
CDR3nt: TGTGCCAGTAGTATTGTCAGGGGGCCCACTGAAGCTTTCTTT

d_gene: NA
abundance: NA
j_gene: TRBJ1-5
v_gene: TRBV5-4
CDR3aa: CATEQVTQPQHF
CDR3nt: TGTGCCACCGAGCAGGTGACTCAGCCCCAGCATTTT

d_gene: NA
abundance: NA
j_gene: TRBJ1-2
v_gene: TRBV6-6
CDR3aa: CASRSDSYGYTF
CDR3nt: TGTGCCAGCAGAAGCGACAGCTATGGCTACACCTTC

d_gene: TRBD2
abundance: NA
j_gene: TRBJ2-1
v_gene: TRBV4-1
CDR3aa: CASSPTGLAVNEQFF
CDR3nt: TGCGCCAGCAGCCCTACGGGACTAGCGGTCAATGAGCAGTTCTTC

d_gene: TRBD1
abundance: NA
j_gene: TRBJ1-2
v_gene: TRBV28
CDR3aa: CASSRTGTYGYTF
CDR3nt: TGTGCCAGCAGTAGGACAGGTACATATGGCTACACCTTC

d_gene: NA
abundance: NA
j_gene: TRBJ2-5
v_gene: TRBV28
CDR3aa: CASSYSLVGVGKTQYF
CDR3nt: TGTGCCAGCAGTTATAGTCTAGTAGGGGTCGGAAAGACCCAGTACTTC

d_gene: NA
abundance: NA
j_gene: TRBJ2-1
v_gene: TRBV6-6
CDR3aa: CASSYSFWGSEQFF
CDR3nt: TGTGCCAGCAGTTACTCGTTCTGGGGGAGTGAGCAGTTCTTC

d_gene: NA
abundance: NA
j_gene: TRBJ2-3
v_gene: TRBV7-5
CDR3aa: CVRSFPPTGRWADTQYF
CDR3nt: TGTGTCAGAAGCTTTCCCCCGACAGGGCGATGGGCAGATACGCAGTATTTT

d_gene: NA
abundance: NA
j_gene: TRBJ2-5
v_gene: TRBV7-9
CDR3aa: CASSARGGETQYF
CDR3nt: TGTGCCAGCAGCGCGAGGGGAGGAGAGACCCAGTACTTC

d_gene: NA
abundance: NA
j_gene: TRBJ1-1
v_gene: TRBV12-5
CDR3aa: CASGKGLWAFF
CDR3nt: TGTGCTAGTGGCAAGGGGTTATGGGCTTTCTTT

d_gene: TRBD2
abundance: once
j_gene: TRBJ2-1
v_gene: TRBV11-2
CDR3aa: CASSSLAGLYNEQFF
CDR3nt: TGTGCCAGCAGCTCGCTAGCGGGCCTCTACAATGAGCAGTTCTTC

d_gene: NA
abundance: NA
j_gene: TRBJ2-2
v_gene: TRBV6-5
CDR3aa: CASSQGSGYTGELFF
CDR3nt: TGTGCCAGCAGTCAGGGATCAGGGTACACCGGGGAGCTGTTTTTT

d_gene: NA
abundance: once
j_gene: TRBJ1-2
v_gene: TRBV7-7
CDR3aa: CASSFRDPLRRGYTF
CDR3nt: TGTGCTAGCAGCTTCCGGGACCCCCTCCGGCGGGGCTACACCTTC

d_gene: NA
abundance: NA
j_gene: TRBJ2-7
v_gene: TRBV18
CDR3aa: CASSGQTYEQYF
CDR3nt: TGTGCCAGCTCCGGACAGACCTACGAGCAGTACTTC

d_gene: NA
abundance: NA
j_gene: TRBJ2-1
v_gene: TRBV6-1
CDR3aa: CASSFGNEQFF
CDR3nt: TGTGCCAGCAGTTTTGGAAATGAGCAGTTCTTC

d_gene: NA
abundance: NA
j_gene: TRBJ1-1
v_gene: TRBV30
CDR3aa: CAWSFQGIEAFF
CDR3nt: TGTGCCTGGAGTTTTCAGGGCATCGAAGCTTTCTTT

d_gene: TRBD1
abundance: once
j_gene: TRBJ1-2
v_gene: TRBV5-1
CDR3aa: CASSSTGDYGYTF
CDR3nt: TGCGCCAGCAGCTCGACAGGGGACTATGGCTACACCTTC

d_gene: TRBD1
abundance: NA
j_gene: TRBJ1-2
v_gene: TRBV15
CDR3aa: CATSRGQGFGYGYTF
CDR3nt: TGTGCCACCAGTAGGGGACAGGGGTTTGGCTATGGCTACACCTTC

d_gene: TRBD1
abundance: NA
j_gene: TRBJ1-1
v_gene: TRBV12-5
CDR3aa: CASGLGTGVMNTEAFF
CDR3nt: TGTGCTAGTGGTCTAGGGACAGGGGTCATGAACACTGAAGCTTTCTTT

d_gene: NA
abundance: NA
j_gene: TRBJ2-3
v_gene: TRBV7-9
CDR3aa: CASRSFIGSDTQYF
CDR3nt: TGTGCCAGCAGAAGCTTTATTGGCTCAGATACGCAGTATTTT

d_gene: TRBD1
abundance: NA
j_gene: TRBJ1-1
v_gene: TRBV6-5
CDR3aa: CATRQGIREAFF
CDR3nt: TGTGCCACTCGACAGGGGATAAGAGAAGCTTTCTTT

d_gene: NA
abundance: NA
j_gene: TRBJ1-2
v_gene: TRBV30
CDR3aa: CAWSPPSKNYGYTF
CDR3nt: TGTGCCTGGAGTCCCCCGTCAAAGAACTATGGCTACACCTTC

d_gene: NA
abundance: few
j_gene: TRBJ2-6
v_gene: TRBV19
CDR3aa: CASSNLRRSSGANVLTF
CDR3nt: TGTGCCAGTAGTAACCTCCGACGGTCCTCTGGGGCCAACGTCCTGACTTTC

d_gene: NA
abundance: NA
j_gene: TRBJ2-5
v_gene: TRBV4-1
CDR3aa: CASSPALRETQYF
CDR3nt: TGCGCCAGCAGCCCCGCACTGCGGGAGACCCAGTACTTC

d_gene: NA
abundance: NA
j_gene: TRBJ2-5
v_gene: TRBV4-2
CDR3aa: CASSQVSAQETQYF
CDR3nt: TGTGCCAGCAGCCAAGTGTCTGCACAAGAGACCCAGTACTTC

d_gene: NA
abundance: NA
j_gene: TRBJ1-1
v_gene: TRBV2
CDR3aa: CASSIARGNTEAFF
CDR3nt: TGTGCCAGCAGTATTGCCAGGGGGAACACTGAAGCTTTCTTT